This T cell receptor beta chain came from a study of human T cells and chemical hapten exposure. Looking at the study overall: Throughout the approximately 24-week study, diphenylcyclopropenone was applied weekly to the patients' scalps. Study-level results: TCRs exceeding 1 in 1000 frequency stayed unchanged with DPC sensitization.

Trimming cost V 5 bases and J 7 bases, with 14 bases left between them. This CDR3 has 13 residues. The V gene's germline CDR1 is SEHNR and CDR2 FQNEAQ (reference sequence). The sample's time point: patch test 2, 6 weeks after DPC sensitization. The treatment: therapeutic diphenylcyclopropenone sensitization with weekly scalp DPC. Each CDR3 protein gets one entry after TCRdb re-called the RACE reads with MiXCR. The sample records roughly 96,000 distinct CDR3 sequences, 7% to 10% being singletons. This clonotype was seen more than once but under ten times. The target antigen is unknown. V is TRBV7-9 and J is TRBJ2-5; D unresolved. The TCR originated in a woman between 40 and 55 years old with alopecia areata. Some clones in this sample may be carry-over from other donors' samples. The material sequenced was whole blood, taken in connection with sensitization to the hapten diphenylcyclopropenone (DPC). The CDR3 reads CASSPTTYRTQYF. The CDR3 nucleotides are TGTGCCAGCAGCCCTACCACTTATAGGACCCAGTACTTC.